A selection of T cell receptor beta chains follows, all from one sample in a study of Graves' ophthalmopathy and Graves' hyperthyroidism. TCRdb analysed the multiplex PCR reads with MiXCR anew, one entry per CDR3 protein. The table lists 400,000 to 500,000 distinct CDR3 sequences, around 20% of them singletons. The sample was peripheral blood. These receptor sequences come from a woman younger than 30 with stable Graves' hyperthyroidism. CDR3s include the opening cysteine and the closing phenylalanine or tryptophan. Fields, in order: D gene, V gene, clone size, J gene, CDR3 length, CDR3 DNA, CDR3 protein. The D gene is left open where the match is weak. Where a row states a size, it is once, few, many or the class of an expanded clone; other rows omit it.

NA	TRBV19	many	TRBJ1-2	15	TGTGCCAGTAGTACTGACAGCCGGGGAGTCTATGGCTACACCTTC	CASSTDSRGVYGYTF
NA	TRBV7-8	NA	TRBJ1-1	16	TGTGCCAGCAGCTCCGGGACATCGAACATGAACACTGAAGCTTTCTTT	CASSSGTSNMNTEAFF
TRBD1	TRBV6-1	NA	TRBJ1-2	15	TGTGCCAGCAGTAGCGCCGGGACAGGGGGCTATGGCTACACCTTC	CASSSAGTGGYGYTF
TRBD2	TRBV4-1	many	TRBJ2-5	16	TGCGCCAGCAGCCGCGGGAGGCTAGTCCTCCGAGAGACCCAGTACTTC	CASSRGRLVLRETQYF
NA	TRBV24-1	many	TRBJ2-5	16	TGTGCCACCAGTGATTTGCACGGGGGTGGAAGAGAGACCCAGTACTTC	CATSDLHGGGRETQYF
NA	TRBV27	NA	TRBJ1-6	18	TGTGCCAGCAGTTTATCGGCGGGGGGCGCGGGGCGTAATTCACCCCTCCACTTT	CASSLSAGGAGRNSPLHF
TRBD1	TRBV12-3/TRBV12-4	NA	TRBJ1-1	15	TGTGCCAGCAGCCAACAGGGGGTAATGAACACTGAAGCTTTCTTT	CASSQQGVMNTEAFF
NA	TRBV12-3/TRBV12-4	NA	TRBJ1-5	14	TGTGCCAGCAGTTCCGGGGTTAGCAATCAGCCCCAGCATTTT	CASSSGVSNQPQHF
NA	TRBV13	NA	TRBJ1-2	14	TGTGCCAGCAGCTCCTGGACTGCGGGGCATGGCTACACCTTC	CASSSWTAGHGYTF
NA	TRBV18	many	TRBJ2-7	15	TGTGCCAGCTCACCACCGGGTTTGCGGACCTACGAGCAGTACTTC	CASSPPGLRTYEQYF
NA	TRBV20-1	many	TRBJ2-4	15	TGCAGTGCCGAGCAGTGGGCAGGATCAAAAAACATTCAGTACTTC	CSAEQWAGSKNIQYF
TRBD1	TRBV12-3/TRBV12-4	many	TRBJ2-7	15	TGTGCCAGCAGTTGGGGAGGGGACAGGGTCTACGAGCAGTACTTC	CASSWGGDRVYEQYF
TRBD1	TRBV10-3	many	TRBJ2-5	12	TGTGCCATCAGTGGGGACAGGGAGACCCAGTACTTC	CAISGDRETQYF
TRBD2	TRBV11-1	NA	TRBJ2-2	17	TGTGCCAGCAGCTTAGGGCGTAGCGGGAGCGTCACCGGGGAGCTGTTTTTT	CASSLGRSGSVTGELFF
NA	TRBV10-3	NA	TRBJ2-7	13	TGTGCCACCGCCGGAGGGGCGGACTACGAGCAGTACTTC	CATAGGADYEQYF